The 19 T cell receptor beta chains in this list originate from one sample, sequenced in a study of blood T cell repertoires in COVID-19. Clones were read by immunoSEQ multiplex PCR, and TCRdb kept only the in-frame ones, dropping some. The sample shows approximately 300,000 clones, 90% of them seen only once. Sequenced sample: peripheral blood. These receptors were obtained from a woman aged 25 to 39 with COVID-19, enrolled during active disease.

V usage is TRBV7-2 and J usage is TRBJ1-6; 10 bases agree with TRBD1. Germline CDR1 SGHTA, CDR2 FQGNSA. J gave up 9 bases and V 4 bases, and 3 bases lay outside the gene matches. The CDR3 is 14 amino acids. The CDR3 protein is CASSWDRGSSPLHF. DNA of the CDR3: TGTGCCAGCAGCTGGGACAGGGGAAGTTCACCCCTCCACTTT.

This sequence joins TRBV6-5 and TRBJ1-2, with D unclear. The CDR3 totals 13 residues. CDR1 is MNHEY and CDR2 is SVGAGI in the germline V gene. Trimming took off 6 bases at V and 2 bases at J, with 10 bases between the two ends. CDR3 DNA sequence: TGTGCCAGCAGCCCCTACTACAACTATGGCTACACCTTC. Amino acid sequence: CASSPYYNYGYTF.

V is TRBV7-9 and J is TRBJ2-7, with 10 bases fitting TRBD1. CDR1 and CDR2 (germline): SEHNR, FQNEAQ (reference sequence). The trim removed 5 bases at V and 6 bases at J, leaving 7 bases unmatched. This CDR3 comprises 14 residues. The CDR3 loop reads CASSTGTGDSEQYF. As DNA, the CDR3 is TGTGCCAGCAGCACCGGGACAGGGGACTCCGAGCAGTACTTC. The whole variable domain, remainder taken from reference TRBV7-9 and TRBJ2-7, is DTGVSQNPRHKITKRGQNVTFRCDPISEHNRLYWYRQTLGQGPEFLTYFQNEAQLEKSRLLSDRFSAERPKGSFSTLEIQRTEQGDSAMYLCASSTGTGDSEQYFGPGTRLTVT.

Comments on this clone: The junction shows a germline mismatch at one end, possibly a read error. V and J are TRBV6-5 and TRBJ2-2, with D uncertain. Germline-derived CDR1 and CDR2 are MNHEY and SVGAGI. CDR3 length: 15 residues. This CDR3 reads CASRSWSAKTGELFF. DNA of the CDR3: TGTGCCAGCCGATCGTGGTCCGCGAAGACCGGGGAGCTGTTTTTT.

The chain is built from TRBV2 and TRBJ2-7; D is ambiguous. The CDR3 covers 11 residues. Trimming pared 8 bases from V and 3 bases from J, leaving 8 bases between. The germline V gene has CDR1 SNHLY and CDR2 FYNNEI. CDR3 in amino acids: CASLRGYEQYF. For the CDR3, the DNA is TGTGCCAGCCTCCGCGGCTACGAGCAGTACTTC.

There are a few counts of this clone. The V and J genes are TRBV7-9 and TRBJ2-7, with 8 bases aligning to TRBD2. Germline V gene data show CDR1 as SEHNR and CDR2 as FQNEAQ (reference sequence). Germline trimming cut 1 base from V and 2 bases from J; bases unmatched to any gene: 1. The CDR3 is 14 residues long. The CDR3 is CASSLGGRTYEQYF. In nucleotides, the CDR3 is TGTGCCAGCAGCTTAGGCGGGAGGACCTACGAGCAGTACTTC.

V gene TRBV30 combines with J gene TRBJ2-1; 11 bases map to TRBD2. CDR1 is GTSNPN and CDR2 is SVGIG in the germline V gene (reference sequence). The CDR3 totals 15 residues. Trimming removed 0 bases from V and 5 bases from J; junction bases left unmatched: 3. This CDR3 is CAWSVRLAGNNEQFF. The CDR3 DNA reads TGTGCCTGGAGTGTACGACTAGCGGGAAACAATGAGCAGTTCTTC.

The chain recombines TRBV9 with TRBJ2-5; 14 bases match TRBD2. The CDR3 is made up of 16 amino acids. J was trimmed by 5 bases and V by 4 bases; bases with no gene match: 7. In germline, CDR1 is SGDLS, CDR2 YYNGEE. The DNA of the CDR3 is TGTGCCAGCAGCCCGGGACTAGCGGGAGTGGATGAGACCCAGTACTTC. Translating gives CASSPGLAGVDETQYF.

The chain has TRBV5-4 and TRBJ2-1; possibly TRBD2 for D (6 bases). The V end lost 0 bases, the J end lost 7 bases, and 14 bases lay between the germline ends. CDR1 SGHNT and CDR2 YYREEE come from the germline V gene (reference sequence). The CDR3 loop spans 15 amino acids. CDR3 protein: CASSLAAGYSNEQFF. For the CDR3, the DNA is TGTGCCAGCAGCTTGGCGGCGGGATATTCTAATGAGCAGTTCTTC.

The chain employs TRBV29-1 and TRBJ2-5, with 8 bases lining up with TRBD2. With V trimmed by 4 bases and J by 5 bases, 12 bases remained unmatched. The CDR3 sequence is 15 residues long. Germline V gene lookup returns CDR1 SQVTM and CDR2 ANQGSEA. The CDR3 region is CSVGLGTSVQETQYF. The CDR3 DNA follows: TGCAGCGTTGGACTAGGGACTAGTGTGCAGGAGACCCAGTACTTC.

This chain connects TRBV2 to TRBJ2-7; 10 nucleotides line up with TRBD1. Looked up from germline, CDR1 is SNHLY and CDR2 is FYNNEI. After removal of 5 bases from V and 5 bases from J, the junction contained 6 bases not matched to a gene. CDR3 length equals 14 residues. Here the CDR3 DNA reads TGTGCCAGCAGTCACCCGGGACAGGGGCACGAGCAGTACTTC. Translating it yields CASSHPGQGHEQYF.

The rearrangement links TRBV6-1 to TRBJ1-5, with 12 positions matching TRBD1. This CDR3 has 17 residues. Trimming cost V 4 bases and J 0 bases; bases outside gene matches: 4. CDR1 is MNHNS and CDR2 is SASEGT in the germline V gene. The CDR3 loop reads CASSGDRGLNSNQPQHF. CDR3 nucleotide sequence: TGTGCCAGCAGTGGGGACAGGGGGCTGAATAGCAATCAGCCCCAGCATTTT.

The gene calls are TRBV19 and TRBJ2-3; tentatively, D is TRBD1 (6 bases). This CDR3 region has 15 residues. Germline V gives CDR1 LNHDA, CDR2 SQIVND (reference sequence). V gave up 3 bases and J gave up 3 bases, with 13 bases separating them. This CDR3 reads CASSMGRGVTDTQYF. CDR3 coding DNA: TGTGCCAGTAGTATGGGCAGGGGTGTAACAGATACGCAGTATTTT.

The chain links TRBV24-1 to TRBJ2-1, with 7 bases matching TRBD2. J gave up 6 bases and V 4 bases, and 17 bases lay outside the gene matches. Germline V gene data show CDR1 as KGHDR and CDR2 as SFDVKD. The CDR3 covers 18 residues. The CDR3 nucleotides are TGTGCCACCAGTGACTATTCTAGTGGGGAGGGTGGGAGCAATGAGCAGTTCTTC. It encodes CATSDYSSGEGGSNEQFF.

The rearrangement uses TRBV11-2 and TRBJ1-2; 9 bases map to TRBD1. CDR3 size: 11 residues. V shed 11 bases and J 7 bases; nucleotides not matched to a gene: 5. Per germline, CDR1 SGHAT and CDR2 FQNNGV. The CDR3 is CAAGGQGGYTF. The DNA of the CDR3 is TGTGCCGCGGGGGGACAGGGTGGCTACACCTTC. Full variable domain (rest looked up from reference TRBV11-2 and TRBJ1-2): EAGVAQSPRYKIIEKRQSVAFWCNPISGHATLYWYQQILGQGPKLLIQFQNNGVVDDSQLPKDRFSAERLKGVDSTLKIQPAKLEDSAVYLCAAGGQGGYTFGSGTRLTVV.

J is TRBJ2-2 and V is TRBV6-1; TRBD1 aligns across 11 bases. The CDR3 runs to 20 residues. Germline V gene lookup returns CDR1 MNHNS and CDR2 SASEGT. Germline trimming cut 3 bases from V and 0 bases from J; bases unmatched to any gene: 12. CDR3 loop: CASSDWTGGGRFANTGELFF. The CDR3 DNA reads TGTGCCAGCAGTGACTGGACAGGGGGCGGTAGATTCGCGAACACCGGGGAGCTGTTTTTT.

The rearrangement links TRBV10-3 to TRBJ1-5; 8 nucleotides align to TRBD1. CDR3 length: 15 residues. With 4 bases clipped from V and 8 bases from J, the junction kept 10 bases outside the gene matches. Germline V gene data show CDR1 as ENHRY and CDR2 as SYGVKD. This chain's CDR3 is CAISGTETGDKPQHF. In DNA, the CDR3 is TGTGCCATCAGTGGTACCGAGACAGGGGATAAGCCCCAGCATTTT.

The chain employs TRBV6-4 and TRBJ1-2; D gene ambiguous. This CDR3 comprises 11 residues. The germline V and J ends were trimmed by 4 bases and 8 bases, with 8 bases remaining between them. CDR1 and CDR2 from the germline V gene are MRHNA and SNTAGT. This CDR3 reads CASSGTRGYTF. In nucleotides, the CDR3 is TGTGCCAGCAGTGGGACTCGAGGCTACACCTTC.

The count of this clone is one. This sequence joins TRBV5-4 and TRBJ2-5; the match to TRBD2 covers 11 bases. V gave up 4 bases and J gave up 4 bases; unmatched junction bases: 6. Germline V gene data show CDR1 as SGHNT and CDR2 as YYREEE (reference sequence). The CDR3 extends over 15 amino acids. The DNA for the CDR3 is TGTGCCAGCAGCAACAGCGGACTAGCGGGAGAGACCCAGTACTTC. This gives the protein CASSNSGLAGETQYF.